This T cell receptor beta chain was observed in a study of T cell responses to AZD1222 COVID-19 vaccine. Details on this clone: Its antigen is not known.

Data came from immunoSEQ multiplex PCR; TCRdb stores just in-frame clones and leaves some out. The sample holds around 140,000 clones, 91% seen once. Study results and caveats: Only a handful of AZD1222 recipients, roughly 6 in all, had baseline seropositivity.

Germline V CDR1 and CDR2: SGHDT, YYEEEE. The V segment lost 4 bases and the J segment 1 base; nucleotides outside the gene matches: 8. The CDR3 sequence is 17 residues long. This specimen was peripheral blood, taken 28 days after the second dose of the MenACWY control vaccine. The chain recombines TRBV5-6 with TRBJ1-4; 9 nucleotides line up with TRBD1. The receptor was derived from an adult who received the MenACWY meningococcal vaccine as a control. The CDR3 protein is CASSLGQGMRTNEKLFF. For the CDR3, the DNA is TGTGCCAGCAGCCTCGGACAGGGGATGAGAACTAATGAAAAACTGTTTTTT. The variable domain in full, with the rest retrieved from reference TRBV5-6 and TRBJ1-4, is DAGVTQSPTHLIKTRGQQVTLRCSPKSGHDTVSWYQQALGQGPQFIFQYYEEEERQRGNFPDRFSGHQFPNYSSELNVNALLLGDSALYLCASSLGQGMRTNEKLFFGSGTQLSVL.